The 26 T cell receptor beta chains listed next were all sequenced from one sample in a study of blood T cell repertoires in COVID-19. Method: immunoSEQ multiplex PCR; TCRdb's copy keeps in-frame clones and lacks some. There are around 150,000 clones in the sample; around 85% occur only once, and 3% to 3.5% lies in the top ten. Sequenced sample: peripheral blood. The receptors were gathered from a human donor with acute or convalescent COVID-19. The donor label of this sample is uncertain.

This chain joins TRBV19 and TRBJ1-2; a weak D match, TRBD1 (6 bases). V shed 3 bases and J shed 4 bases, with 24 bases lying between them. Germline-derived CDR1 and CDR2 are LNHDA and SQIVND (reference sequence). The CDR3 spans 18 residues. The CDR3 DNA is TGTGCCAGTAGTATCTTGTTCGTCGATCCCAGGACAGTCTATGGCTACACCTTC. Protein product: CASSILFVDPRTVYGYTF.

The genes are TRBV9 and TRBJ2-2; TRBD2 agrees at 10 bases. The V segment lost 3 bases and the J segment 6 bases; nucleotides outside the gene matches: 8. The CDR3 is made up of 16 amino acids. Germline values: CDR1 SGDLS, CDR2 YYNGEE. The CDR3, as DNA: TGTGCCAGCAGCGGACAGCGGGGGGGCCGATCCGGGGAGCTGTTTTTT. Translating gives CASSGQRGGRSGELFF. Full variable domain (remainder filled in from reference TRBV9 and TRBJ2-2): DSGVTQTPKHLITATGQRVTLRCSPRSGDLSVYWYQQSLDQGLQFLIQYYNGEERAKGNILERFSAQQFPDLHSELNLSSLELGDSALYFCASSGQRGGRSGELFFGEGSRLTVL.

The chain uses TRBV5-1 and TRBJ2-5; 9 nucleotides align to TRBD2. This CDR3 is built from 14 residues. Trimming at V came to 4 bases and at J to 0 bases, leaving 1 base not matched to a gene. Per the germline V gene, CDR1 is SGHRS and CDR2 is YFSETQ. DNA for the CDR3: TGCGCCAGCAGCCCTAGCGGGAACCAAGAGACCCAGTACTTC. This sequence encodes CASSPSGNQETQYF. The complete variable domain, with remaining parts taken from reference TRBV5-1 and TRBJ2-5, reads KAGVTQTPRYLIKTRGQQVTLSCSPISGHRSVSWYQQTPGQGLQFLFEYFSETQRNKGNFPGRFSGRQFSNSRSEMNVSTLELGDSALYLCASSPSGNQETQYFGPGTRLLVL.

The rearrangement joins TRBV7-2 to TRBJ1-5; 7 bases fit TRBD1. J gave up 7 bases and V 1 base, and 7 bases lay outside the gene matches. This CDR3 region has 15 residues. Germline CDR1 and CDR2: SGHTA and FQGNSA. CDR3 DNA sequence: TGTGCCAGCAGCTTAGTCACGGGACAGAACCAGCCCCAGCATTTT. Its protein product is CASSLVTGQNQPQHF.

The V and J genes are TRBV7-2 and TRBJ1-5; 8 bases fit TRBD1. This CDR3 is 16 amino acids long. Germline V gene lookup returns CDR1 SGHTA and CDR2 FQGNSA. The J segment lost 4 bases and the V segment lost 5 bases, leaving 10 bases of the junction unmatched. The CDR3 loop reads CASSPQGTGVNQPQHF. The CDR3 coding sequence is TGTGCCAGCAGCCCCCAGGGGACAGGAGTTAATCAGCCCCAGCATTTT.

This chain connects TRBV4-3 to TRBJ1-5, with D possibly matching TRBD1 (5 bases). Trimming left V 4 bases short and J 2 bases short, with 12 bases between. Germline V CDR1 and CDR2: LGHNA, YSLEER. CDR3 length: 15 amino acids. CDR3 amino acids: CASSLRLGGNQPQHF. CDR3 in DNA: TGCGCCAGCAGCCTCCGACTAGGGGGCAATCAGCCCCAGCATTTT.

The chain joins TRBV5-8 to TRBJ1-1; 10 nucleotides agree with TRBD1. Germline V gene data show CDR1 as SGHTS and CDR2 as YDEGEE. This CDR3 is built from 15 residues. The ends lost 4 bases at V and 1 base at J; junction bases unmatched: 4. CDR3 protein: CASSTGTGANTEAFF. In nucleotides, the CDR3 is TGTGCCAGCAGCACTGGGACAGGGGCGAACACTGAAGCTTTCTTT.

The chain carries TRBV5-5 and TRBJ2-5, with 12 bases identical to TRBD2. The CDR3 runs 16 residues. The junction had 10 bases not matched to a gene; V was cut back by 3 bases and J by 7 bases. From germline, CDR1 is SGHKS and CDR2 YYEKEE (reference sequence). CDR3 sequence: CASSWDLAGGQGTQYF. The CDR3 DNA follows: TGTGCCAGCAGCTGGGACCTAGCGGGGGGGCAGGGGACCCAGTACTTC.

The chain carries TRBV7-2 and TRBJ1-6; D perhaps matches TRBD1 (5 bases). CDR1 is SGHTA, CDR2 FQGNSA, per germline. The CDR3 covers 15 residues. V lost 1 base and J 9 bases, leaving 13 bases between the germline ends. The CDR3 DNA sequence: TGTGCCAGCAGCTTAGGAGGCGGGGGAGGTTCACCCCTCCACTTT. This codes for CASSLGGGGGSPLHF.

This sequence joins TRBV5-1 and TRBJ1-2, with 7 positions matching TRBD1. Germline CDR1 SGHRS, CDR2 YFSETQ. J gave up 7 bases and V 0 bases, and 6 bases lay outside the gene matches. The CDR3 loop spans 14 amino acids. The CDR3 spells CASSLGQGGGGYTF. CDR3 coding DNA: TGCGCCAGCAGCTTGGGGCAGGGGGGAGGTGGCTACACCTTC.

V and J are TRBV28 and TRBJ1-1; no clear D gene. Looked up from germline, CDR1 is MDHEN and CDR2 is SYDVKM. V was clipped by 7 bases and J by 6 bases, with 9 bases between them. This CDR3 has 11 amino acids. The CDR3 region is CASKRFAEAFF. The CDR3 DNA follows: TGTGCCAGCAAACGGTTTGCTGAAGCTTTCTTT.

The chain has TRBV7-9 and TRBJ2-7, with a possible D match to TRBD1 (6 bases). The CDR3 contains 12 residues. The germline gives CDR1 SEHNR, CDR2 FQNEAQ (reference sequence). V was pared by 1 base and J by 10 bases, with 11 bases between. CDR3: CASSLGQAGQYF. The DNA for the CDR3 is TGTGCCAGCAGCTTAGGACAGGCGGGCCAGTACTTC.

The V gene is TRBV7-2, the J gene TRBJ1-1; no reliable D call. The CDR3 spans 13 residues. Germline CDR1 is SGHTA and CDR2 is FQGNSA. V was pared by 1 base and J by 9 bases, with 12 bases between. The CDR3 sequence is CASSLERRRKAFF. CDR3 bases: TGTGCCAGCAGCTTAGAAAGGAGGCGAAAAGCTTTCTTT.

The V call is TRBV5-1, the J call TRBJ2-5; 12 nucleotides align to TRBD2. Germline V gene sequence: CDR1 SGHRS, CDR2 YFSETQ. V lost 4 bases and J lost 2; bases outside the gene matches: 6. The CDR3 totals 16 residues. The CDR3 is CASSKRLAGAQETQYF. The CDR3 nucleotides are TGCGCCAGCAGCAAACGACTAGCGGGGGCTCAAGAGACCCAGTACTTC. Based on the CDR3 plus reference TRBV5-1 and TRBJ2-5, the full variable domain is KAGVTQTPRYLIKTRGQQVTLSCSPISGHRSVSWYQQTPGQGLQFLFEYFSETQRNKGNFPGRFSGRQFSNSRSEMNVSTLELGDSALYLCASSKRLAGAQETQYFGPGTRLLVL.

The chain recombines TRBV27 with TRBJ2-1; TRBD2 matches 8 bases. CDR3 length: 13 amino acids. J lost 9 bases, V lost 3 bases, and 4 bases had no gene match. Germline CDR1 reads MNHEY; CDR2 reads SMNVEV (reference sequence). CDR3 protein: CASSLGLVGEQFF. CDR3 nucleotides: TGTGCCAGCAGTTTGGGACTAGTCGGTGAGCAGTTCTTC.

The chain combines TRBV11-2 with TRBJ2-2; D is perhaps TRBD2 (6 bases). Germline CDR1 reads SGHAT; CDR2 reads FQNNGV. This CDR3 region has 17 residues. V was clipped by 0 bases and J by 0 bases, with 11 bases between them. The CDR3 reads CASSLDLAVTNTGELFF. The CDR3 coding sequence is TGTGCCAGCAGCTTAGATTTAGCGGTGACGAACACCGGGGAGCTGTTTTTT.

As DNA, the CDR3 is TGTGCCAGCAGCCCCCGTCGGGACAGTAATTCACCCCTCCACTTT. This gives the protein CASSPRRDSNSPLHF. V gene TRBV7-2 combines with J gene TRBJ1-6, with 7 bases lining up with TRBD1. The CDR3 sequence is 15 residues long. The ends lost 5 bases at V and 6 bases at J; junction bases unmatched: 7. CDR1 and CDR2 (germline): SGHTA, FQGNSA.

This CDR3 reads CASRTGQLQETQYF. In DNA form, the CDR3 reads TGTGCCAGCAGGACGGGACAACTCCAAGAGACCCAGTACTTC. This chain connects TRBV6-5 to TRBJ2-5; D is perhaps TRBD1 (6 bases). CDR1 is MNHEY, CDR2 SVGAGI, per germline. CDR3 size: 14 residues. V dropped 6 bases and J dropped 1 base, with 12 bases sitting between them.

The chain joins TRBV11-2 to TRBJ1-6; TRBD1 might be the D (6 bases). Germline-derived CDR1 and CDR2 are SGHAT and FQNNGV. The V and J ends lost 2 bases and 6 bases respectively, with 20 bases between them. The CDR3 totals 18 residues. CDR3 sequence (DNA): TGTGCCAGCAGCTTAAGCCAGAGGGGGGGACACGCTAATTCACCCCTCCACTTT. Residues: CASSLSQRGGHANSPLHF. The full variable domain, its missing parts supplied by reference TRBV11-2 and TRBJ1-6, is EAGVAQSPRYKIIEKRQSVAFWCNPISGHATLYWYQQILGQGPKLLIQFQNNGVVDDSQLPKDRFSAERLKGVDSTLKIQPAKLEDSAVYLCASSLSQRGGHANSPLHFGNGTRLTVT.

This chain joins TRBV11-3 and TRBJ1-1, with D maybe TRBD1 (6 bases). The CDR3 is 12 residues long. V lost 5 bases to trimming and J lost 3 bases, with 7 bases between them. Germline V gene sequence: CDR1 SGHNT, CDR2 YENEEA. The CDR3 nucleotides read TGTGCCAGCAGCCACAGGGACACTGAAGCTTTCTTT. This translates into CASSHRDTEAFF.

The chain is built from TRBV7-2 and TRBJ2-7; D not resolved. In germline, CDR1 is SGHTA, CDR2 FQGNSA. Trimming pared 0 bases from V and 5 bases from J, leaving 11 bases between. This CDR3 contains 14 residues. CDR3 sequence reads: CASSLARTANEQYF. CDR3 bases: TGTGCCAGCAGCTTAGCGCGTACTGCGAACGAGCAGTACTTC.

V gene TRBV30 combines with J gene TRBJ2-7, with a tentative D call TRBD2 (5 bases). Germline CDR1 reads GTSNPN; CDR2 reads SVGIG (reference sequence). The germline V and J ends were trimmed by 1 base and 0 bases, with 10 bases remaining between them. This CDR3 spans 14 amino acids. The CDR3: CAWSATTSSYEQYF. CDR3 nucleotides: TGTGCCTGGAGTGCGACAACTAGCTCCTACGAGCAGTACTTC.

This sequence joins TRBV4-1 and TRBJ1-1; D is unclear. Germline assignment: CDR1 MGHRA and CDR2 YSYEKL. The CDR3 runs 15 residues. The V gene lost 1 base and the J gene lost 0 bases, with 9 bases spanning the gap. CDR3 in DNA: TGCGCCAGCAGCCAAGCTCGAGTCATGAACACTGAAGCTTTCTTT. The encoded protein is CASSQARVMNTEAFF.

The chain recombines TRBV10-1 with TRBJ2-4; D unclear. The V end was cut by 0 bases, the J end by 4 bases, with 7 bases between. The CDR3 has 14 residues. Germline CDR1 reads WNHNN; CDR2 reads SYGVQD (reference sequence). In nucleotides, the CDR3 is TGCGCCAGCAGTGAGTCCGGCAGGAAAAACATTCAGTACTTC. Translated, it gives CASSESGRKNIQYF.

The gene calls are TRBV4-2 and TRBJ1-3; maybe TRBD1 (6 bases). Looked up from germline, CDR1 is LGHNA and CDR2 is YNFKEQ. V gave up 4 bases and J gave up 3 bases, with 22 bases separating them. CDR3 length: 18 amino acids. The CDR3 region has the DNA TGTGCCAGCAGCCGATCACACAACCAGGGGACGGGTGGAAACACCATATATTTT. Protein sequence: CASSRSHNQGTGGNTIYF.

This clone was detected only a few times. The V and J genes are TRBV24-1 and TRBJ2-3; 9 bases agree with TRBD1. Looked up from germline, CDR1 is KGHDR and CDR2 is SFDVKD. The CDR3 extends over 18 amino acids. V shed 0 bases, J shed 1 base, and the junction held 7 bases outside the gene matches. Here the CDR3 reads CATSDLPGDRERTDTQYF. DNA for the CDR3: TGTGCCACCAGTGATTTGCCCGGGGACAGGGAGCGCACAGATACGCAGTATTTT.